This T cell receptor beta chain was recovered during a study of T cell changes during pregnancy in multiple sclerosis. Trimming pared 7 bases from V and 8 bases from J, leaving 15 bases between. The CDR3 has 13 amino acids. Looked up from germline, CDR1 is LNHDA and CDR2 is SQIVND (reference sequence). Generated by immunoSEQ multiplex PCR, the TCRdb table keeps only in-frame clones and is missing some. The sample carries approximately 80,000 clones, roughly 94% recorded once. The source is a female donor in good health, enrolled as a control in a pregnancy study. V gene TRBV19 combines with J gene TRBJ2-1; D gene ambiguous. The source was peripheral blood, collected in the second trimester of pregnancy. The DNA for the CDR3 is TGTGCCAGTACCCTAAGACATCCGGATGAGCAGTTCTTC. Protein: CASTLRHPDEQFF.